The rows below give T cell receptor beta chains drawn from one sample of a study of response to subunit inactivated influenza vaccine. TCRdb redid the calling of the RT-PCR reads with MiXCR, one entry per CDR3 protein. The sample consists of hundreds of thousands of distinct CDR3 sequences, 14% of them appearing once. Sequencing was performed on PBMCs from blood, taken less than 15 days before vaccination. These receptors originate from a man aged 50-60 years who received an inactivated influenza vaccine. The CDR3 runs from the conserved cysteine through the conserved F or W. Fields, in order: V gene, clone size, J gene, D gene, CDR3 protein, CDR3 DNA. D genes are given only for firm matches. Size is omitted from some rows. Given values are once, few, many or a class for expanded clones.

v_gene: TRBV10-3
abundance: few
j_gene: TRBJ1-3
d_gene: -
CDR3aa: CAISESHLSSGNTIYF
CDR3nt: TGTGCCATCAGTGAGTCACATCTGAGCTCTGGAAACACCATATATTTT

v_gene: TRBV28
abundance: -
j_gene: TRBJ2-1
d_gene: TRBD2
CDR3aa: CASSSWGRGSYREQFF
CDR3nt: TGTGCCAGCAGTTCTTGGGGGAGGGGCTCATATCGGGAGCAGTTCTTC

v_gene: TRBV2
abundance: few
j_gene: TRBJ2-1
d_gene: -
CDR3aa: CASSEGRTGFNEQFF
CDR3nt: TGTGCCAGCAGTGAAGGCAGGACCGGGTTCAATGAGCAGTTCTTC

v_gene: TRBV12-3/TRBV12-4
abundance: -
j_gene: TRBJ2-5
d_gene: TRBD1
CDR3aa: CASSPGQGAGKTQYF
CDR3nt: TGTGCCAGCAGTCCAGGACAGGGGGCTGGGAAGACCCAGTACTTC

v_gene: TRBV4-1
abundance: many
j_gene: TRBJ2-1
d_gene: TRBD2
CDR3aa: CASSQDATSVHNEQFF
CDR3nt: TGCGCCAGCAGCCAAGATGCGACTAGCGTTCACAATGAGCAGTTCTTC

v_gene: TRBV9
abundance: few
j_gene: TRBJ1-2
d_gene: TRBD1
CDR3aa: CASSVGTGPAYGYTF
CDR3nt: TGTGCCAGCAGCGTGGGGACAGGGCCTGCCTATGGCTACACCTTC

v_gene: TRBV7-3
abundance: -
j_gene: TRBJ2-7
d_gene: TRBD1
CDR3aa: CASSSGSGTGGYEQYF
CDR3nt: TGTGCCAGCAGCTCCGGTTCCGGGACAGGGGGCTACGAGCAGTACTTC

v_gene: TRBV6-6
abundance: many
j_gene: TRBJ2-3
d_gene: TRBD1
CDR3aa: CASSTGGTQYF
CDR3nt: TGTGCCAGCAGTACAGGGGGTACGCAGTATTTT

v_gene: TRBV7-9
abundance: -
j_gene: TRBJ2-3
d_gene: -
CDR3aa: CASSPRERENSTDTQYF
CDR3nt: TGTGCCAGCAGCCCGCGTGAACGGGAAAATAGCACAGATACGCAGTATTTT

v_gene: TRBV4-3
abundance: -
j_gene: TRBJ2-1
d_gene: TRBD2
CDR3aa: CASSQDRGLARDEQFF
CDR3nt: TGCGCCAGCAGCCAAGATCGCGGACTAGCGAGAGATGAGCAGTTCTTC

v_gene: TRBV4-1
abundance: few
j_gene: TRBJ2-5
d_gene: TRBD2
CDR3aa: CASSQDGRTSVQETQYF
CDR3nt: TGCGCCAGCAGCCAAGATGGTCGGACTAGCGTCCAAGAGACCCAGTACTTC

v_gene: TRBV6-2/TRBV6-3
abundance: few
j_gene: TRBJ2-6
d_gene: TRBD2
CDR3aa: CASRIAGVAGANVLTF
CDR3nt: TGTGCCAGCAGGATAGCGGGAGTAGCTGGGGCCAACGTCCTGACTTTC

v_gene: TRBV10-3
abundance: few
j_gene: TRBJ2-5
d_gene: TRBD1
CDR3aa: CAISAFPLTGEETQYF
CDR3nt: TGTGCCATCAGTGCCTTCCCCCTGACAGGGGAAGAGACCCAGTACTTC

v_gene: TRBV5-6
abundance: few
j_gene: TRBJ2-1
d_gene: -
CDR3aa: CASSAGAARFGTRSFTYNEQFF
CDR3nt: TGTGCCAGCAGTGCGGGGGCTGCTCGATTTGGGACACGGAGTTTTACCTACAATGAGCAGTTCTTC

v_gene: TRBV5-1
abundance: -
j_gene: TRBJ2-1
d_gene: -
CDR3aa: CASSSNRDEQFF
CDR3nt: TGCGCCAGCAGCTCCAATCGCGATGAGCAGTTCTTC

v_gene: TRBV7-9
abundance: -
j_gene: TRBJ1-5
d_gene: -
CDR3aa: CASSSSQWKPQHF
CDR3nt: TGTGCCAGCAGCTCGTCACAGTGGAAACCCCAGCATTTT

v_gene: TRBV6-1
abundance: -
j_gene: TRBJ1-2
d_gene: -
CDR3aa: CASSRGVQGDYGYTF
CDR3nt: TGTGCCAGCAGCCGAGGAGTCCAGGGCGACTATGGCTACACCTTC

v_gene: TRBV19
abundance: -
j_gene: TRBJ2-7
d_gene: TRBD1
CDR3aa: CASRGQAYEQYF
CDR3nt: TGTGCCAGTCGCGGACAGGCCTACGAGCAGTACTTC

v_gene: TRBV10-3
abundance: few
j_gene: TRBJ1-3
d_gene: -
CDR3aa: CAVSTPRTYLLSGNTIYF
CDR3nt: TGTGCCGTCAGCACACCCCGGACATACTTGCTCTCTGGAAACACCATATATTTT

v_gene: TRBV28
abundance: many
j_gene: TRBJ2-1
d_gene: TRBD1
CDR3aa: CASSSGQDNEQFF
CDR3nt: TGTGCCAGCAGTTCGGGACAGGACAATGAGCAGTTCTTC

v_gene: TRBV29-1
abundance: -
j_gene: TRBJ2-7
d_gene: TRBD2
CDR3aa: CSTISWTSGTYEQYF
CDR3nt: TGCAGCACGATCTCTTGGACTAGCGGGACCTACGAGCAGTACTTC

v_gene: TRBV7-2
abundance: -
j_gene: TRBJ1-2
d_gene: TRBD1
CDR3aa: CASRRDSHPSNYGYTF
CDR3nt: TGTGCCAGCAGAAGGGACAGTCACCCGTCTAACTATGGCTACACCTTC

v_gene: TRBV3-1
abundance: few
j_gene: TRBJ1-4
d_gene: -
CDR3aa: CASSQDPGATNEKLFF
CDR3nt: TGTGCCAGCAGCCAAGATCCCGGCGCAACTAATGAAAAACTGTTTTTT

v_gene: TRBV6-1
abundance: few
j_gene: TRBJ1-5
d_gene: -
CDR3aa: CASSEPPGQPQHF
CDR3nt: TGTGCCAGCAGTGAGCCTCCGGGGCAGCCCCAGCATTTT

v_gene: TRBV12-3/TRBV12-4
abundance: -
j_gene: TRBJ1-1
d_gene: -
CDR3aa: CASSLSVNQIEAFF
CDR3nt: TGTGCCAGCAGTTTGTCGGTCAACCAGATAGAAGCTTTCTTT

v_gene: TRBV7-2
abundance: few
j_gene: TRBJ1-6
d_gene: TRBD1
CDR3aa: CASSPQGAKSPLHF
CDR3nt: TGTGCCAGCAGCCCACAGGGGGCGAAGTCACCCCTCCACTTT

v_gene: TRBV7-9
abundance: few
j_gene: TRBJ1-3
d_gene: -
CDR3aa: CASSLAGGTGNTIYF
CDR3nt: TGTGCCAGCAGCTTAGCGGGGGGGACTGGAAACACCATATATTTT

v_gene: TRBV5-1
abundance: -
j_gene: TRBJ1-1
d_gene: TRBD1
CDR3aa: CASSLQGVRLNTEAFF
CDR3nt: TGCGCCAGCAGCTTGCAGGGGGTCCGTCTGAACACTGAAGCTTTCTTT

v_gene: TRBV7-9
abundance: many
j_gene: TRBJ2-7
d_gene: TRBD1
CDR3aa: CASSVTGDEQYF
CDR3nt: TGTGCCAGCAGCGTTACAGGGGACGAGCAGTACTTC

v_gene: TRBV5-1
abundance: many
j_gene: TRBJ2-3
d_gene: -
CDR3aa: CASRRGGETDTQYF
CDR3nt: TGCGCCAGCAGAAGGGGGGGGGAGACAGATACGCAGTATTTT

v_gene: TRBV20-1
abundance: few
j_gene: TRBJ2-3
d_gene: -
CDR3aa: CSGGPTTQYF
CDR3nt: TGCAGTGGTGGGCCAACCACGCAGTATTTT

v_gene: TRBV12-3/TRBV12-4
abundance: -
j_gene: TRBJ1-3
d_gene: -
CDR3aa: CASSLSGIGNTIYF
CDR3nt: TGTGCCAGCAGTTTATCGGGGATTGGAAACACCATATATTTT